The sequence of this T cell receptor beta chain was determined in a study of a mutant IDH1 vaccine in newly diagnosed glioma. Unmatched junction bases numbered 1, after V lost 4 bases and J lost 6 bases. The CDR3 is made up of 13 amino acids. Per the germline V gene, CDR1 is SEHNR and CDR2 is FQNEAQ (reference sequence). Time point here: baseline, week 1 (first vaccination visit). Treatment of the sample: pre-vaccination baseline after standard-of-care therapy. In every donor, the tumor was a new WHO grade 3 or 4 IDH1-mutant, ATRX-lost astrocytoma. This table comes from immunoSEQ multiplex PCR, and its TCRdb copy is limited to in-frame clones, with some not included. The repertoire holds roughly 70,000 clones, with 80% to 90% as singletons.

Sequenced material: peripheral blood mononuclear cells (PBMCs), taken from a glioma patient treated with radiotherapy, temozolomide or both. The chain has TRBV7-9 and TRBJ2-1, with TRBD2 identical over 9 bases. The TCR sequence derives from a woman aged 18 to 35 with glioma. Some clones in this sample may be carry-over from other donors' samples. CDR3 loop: CASSSGLANEQFF. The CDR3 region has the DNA TGTGCCAGCAGCTCGGGACTAGCCAATGAGCAGTTCTTC.